This passage covers 3 T cell receptor beta chains from one sample sequenced in a study of T-cell reconstitution after alpha-beta-depleted transplantation in children. Unique molecular identifiers tagged the TCRbeta library. TCRdb independently ran MiXCR on the PCR reads; one entry per CDR3 protein. Seen here are some 490,000 distinct CDR3 sequences, around 13% observed once, and the top ten hold roughly 5.4%. Sequenced material: PBMCs from the stem cell graft donor, taken from the stem cell graft. The receptors shown here come from a human donor who donated a stem cell graft to a child with combined immunodeficiency.

The chain's CDR3 is CASSDVEWGSGNTIYF. In DNA form, the CDR3 reads TGTGCCAGCAGCGACGTGGAATGGGGCTCTGGAAACACCATATATTTT. The chain couples TRBV9 to TRBJ1-3, with D hard to call. V was cut by 3 bases and J by 0 bases, with 13 bases left in between. Germline lookup yields CDR1 SGDLS and CDR2 YYNGEE. The CDR3 sequence is 16 residues long.

The genes are TRBV19 and TRBJ2-1; D unresolved. V was shortened by 5 bases and J by 6 bases, with 14 bases between the two germline ends. This CDR3 has 14 residues. Germline CDR1 is LNHDA and CDR2 is SQIVND (reference sequence). The CDR3 here is CASSSVIRSNEQFF. Written as DNA, the CDR3 is TGTGCCAGTAGTTCTGTGATTAGGAGCAATGAGCAGTTCTTC.

This clonotype came up a few times. The chain employs TRBV3-1 and TRBJ1-2; D not certain. Per the germline V gene, CDR1 is LGHDT and CDR2 is YNNKEL (reference sequence). Trimming took 4 bases from V and 2 from J, leaving 8 bases between them. This CDR3 region has 13 residues. CDR3 protein: CASSRAANYGYTF. The CDR3 region has the DNA TGTGCCAGCAGCCGGGCGGCGAACTATGGCTACACCTTC.